The TCR beta chain under discussion was sequenced for a study of blood T cell repertoires in COVID-19. Across the study: From the United States, Italy and Spain came samples of acute and convalescent COVID-19. T cells, B-cell-depleted T cells, or PBMCs provided the cDNA or gDNA that served as material.

In the authors' methods: Amplification from reference gene primers served as the basis for estimated nucleated cell counts. The data were produced by immunoSEQ multiplex PCR, yet TCRdb's version contains in-frame clones alone and is incomplete. The V and J calls and clone size were taken over from that table, and D and trimming were inferred from the DNA. Seen here are a few hundred thousand clones, 75% to 90% observed once, and the top ten hold roughly 3.7%. This CDR3 has 13 residues. Trimming cost V 3 bases and J 0 bases, with 5 bases left between them. The TCR originated in a woman between 18 and 29 years old with acute or convalescent COVID-19. The specimen sequenced was peripheral blood. The chain combines TRBV12-3 or TRBV12-4 with TRBJ1-2; D not certain. The CDR3 protein is CASSFQSNYGYTF. DNA of the CDR3: TGTGCCAGCAGTTTTCAGTCTAACTATGGCTACACCTTC.